Presented here are 24 T cell receptor beta chains from one specimen sequenced in a study of T cell repertoires in cytomegalovirus infection. These receptors' targets are unknown. TCRdb reprocessed the reads with MiXCR, giving one entry per CDR3 protein. The table records around 300,000 distinct CDR3 sequences, 20% to 30% of them present only once. Sequencing used cultured PBMCs, obtained from culture after CMV antigen stimulation. Receptors originate from a human donor in good health (CMV status not recorded). Some clones in this sample may be carry-over from other donors' samples.

V is TRBV4-1 and J is TRBJ1-2; D unclear. This CDR3 contains 14 residues. V gave up 0 bases and J gave up 7 bases, with 12 bases separating them. CDR1 and CDR2 (germline): MGHRA, YSYEKL. The CDR3 here is CASSQEVRSGGYTF. Here the CDR3 DNA reads TGCGCCAGCAGCCAAGAGGTGCGATCGGGTGGCTACACCTTC.

The sample holds a few counts of this clonotype. V gene TRBV20-1 combines with J gene TRBJ1-4; 7 bases line up with TRBD1. Germline CDR1 reads DFQATT; CDR2 reads SNEGSKA (reference sequence). The CDR3 sequence is 15 residues long. V lost 0 bases and J lost 6; bases outside the gene matches: 7. CDR3 in DNA: TGCAGTGCTAGAGATGCTTCAGGGGGAGATGAAAAACTGTTTTTT. Its protein is CSARDASGGDEKLFF.

This clonotype has a handful of counts. This sequence joins TRBV6-1 and TRBJ2-3; D might be TRBD2 (6 bases). The V gene lost 4 bases and the J gene lost 3 bases, with 17 bases spanning the gap. The CDR3 has 16 residues. The germline V gene has CDR1 MNHNS and CDR2 SASEGT. The CDR3 here is CASSVFSGVATDTQYF. CDR3 bases: TGTGCCAGCAGTGTATTTTCGGGAGTGGCAACAGATACGCAGTATTTT.

Ten or more counts support this clonotype. The J gene is TRBJ2-7, the V gene TRBV7-2, with D perhaps matching TRBD2 (6 bases). In germline, CDR1 is SGHTA, CDR2 FQGNSA. V was pared by 5 bases and J by 3 bases, with 17 bases between. CDR3 length: 15 residues. CDR3 residues: CASSASIAESYEQYV. In nucleotides, the CDR3 is TGTGCCAGCAGCGCATCCATAGCGGAGAGCTACGAGCAGTACGTC.

As for this clonotype: A much larger clone lies one base from this, so it may be a read error. The chain is built from TRBV7-2 and TRBJ2-1; a possible D gene is TRBD2 (6 bases). The CDR3 consists of 12 residues. The germline gives CDR1 SGHTA, CDR2 FQGNSA. Written as DNA, the CDR3 is TGTGCCTGCAGCTTAACTAGCTCTGAGCAGTTCTTC. It is translated as CACSLTSSEQFF. Filled out from reference TRBV7-2 and TRBJ2-1, the complete variable domain reads GAGVSQSPSNKVTEKGKDVELRCDPISGHTALYWYRQSLGQGLEFLIYFQGNSAPDKSGLPSDRFSAERTGGSVSTLTIQRTQQEDSAVYLCACSLTSSEQFFGPGTRLTVL.

This rearrangement joins TRBV27 to TRBJ1-6; no reliable D call. The CDR3 is made up of 13 amino acids. Trimming cost V 4 bases and J 8 bases, with 9 bases left between them. CDR1 MNHEY and CDR2 SMNVEV come from the germline V gene (reference sequence). CDR3 residues: CASSSDPYSPLHF. The DNA of the CDR3 is TGTGCCAGCAGTTCCGACCCGTATTCACCCCTCCACTTT.

This clonotype was counted only a few times. J is TRBJ2-3 and V is TRBV6-6, with a tentative D call TRBD1 (5 bases). Germline CDR1 and CDR2: MNHNY and SVGAGI (reference sequence). V was clipped by 9 bases and J by 8 bases, with 12 bases between them. This CDR3 has 11 residues. CDR3 loop: CARGQGGTQYF. As DNA, the CDR3 is TGTGCCAGGGGCCAGGGTGGTACGCAGTATTTT.

The rearrangement links TRBV5-6 to TRBJ1-5, with D possibly matching TRBD1 (5 bases). The CDR3 covers 16 residues. The V end was cut by 0 bases, the J end by 5 bases, with 15 bases between. The germline CDR1 and CDR2 sequences are SGHDT and YYEEEE. CDR3 coding DNA: TGTGCCAGCAGCTTGGCCGGGGGAACGGTATATCAGCCCCAGCATTTT. Residues: CASSLAGGTVYQPQHF.

This clonotype was seen a few times. The CDR3 DNA follows: TGTGCCAGCAGCCCATCAGGACTAGCGGGTACCTACAATGAGCAGTTCTTC. Protein sequence: CASSPSGLAGTYNEQFF. The chain uses TRBV7-2 and TRBJ2-1; 11 bases are a match to TRBD2. J lost 2 bases, V lost 5 bases, and 8 bases had no gene match. Germline V gives CDR1 SGHTA, CDR2 FQGNSA. The CDR3 has 17 amino acids.

The chain couples TRBV19 to TRBJ2-3, with D perhaps assigned TRBD1 or TRBD2 (5 bases each). The V end lost 6 bases, the J end lost 0 bases, and 13 bases lay between the germline ends. This CDR3 is built from 15 residues. Germline V gives CDR1 LNHDA, CDR2 SQIVND (reference sequence). The CDR3 DNA reads as TGTGCCAGTAGCCTGGGGGTTACTAGCACAGATACGCAGTATTTT. This encodes CASSLGVTSTDTQYF.

This clonotype was counted many times. The rearrangement joins TRBV12-3 or TRBV12-4 to TRBJ2-3, with 7 bases aligning to TRBD2. Trimming cost V 6 bases and J 0 bases; bases outside gene matches: 6. The CDR3 is made up of 15 amino acids. This CDR3 is CASSTQRGSTDTQYF. For the CDR3, the DNA is TGTGCCAGCAGCACGCAGCGGGGCAGCACAGATACGCAGTATTTT.

This sequence joins TRBV6-6 and TRBJ1-2; 7 bases map to TRBD1. This CDR3 comprises 14 residues. Germline V gene sequence: CDR1 MNHNY, CDR2 SVGAGI (reference sequence). V lost 2 bases to trimming and J lost 4 bases; unmatched junction nucleotides: 4. CDR3 coding DNA: TGTGCCAGCAGTTACACGGGACAGTCCTATGGCTACACCTTC. Translation gives CASSYTGQSYGYTF.

This clonotype has a single count. This rearrangement joins TRBV12-3 or TRBV12-4 to TRBJ1-5, with unresolved D. With 3 bases removed from V and 0 bases from J, the gap between germline ends came to 6 bases. This CDR3 has 14 amino acids. In DNA, the CDR3 is TGTGCCAGCAGTTTCTTCAATAGCAATCAGCCCCAGCATTTT. Its translation: CASSFFNSNQPQHF.

This clonotype turned up a few times. V gene TRBV19 combines with J gene TRBJ2-7; maybe TRBD2 (5 bases). This CDR3 has 13 amino acids. CDR1 and CDR2 from the germline V gene are LNHDA and SQIVND (reference sequence). Trimming removed 8 bases at V and 0 bases at J, with 11 bases between. CDR3 DNA: TGTGCCAGTGCCGCCGGGAACTCCTACGAGCAGTACTTC. It encodes CASAAGNSYEQYF.

This clonotype came up many times. At one end the junction does not follow the germline gene, possibly because of a read error. The chain joins TRBV7-2 to TRBJ2-3, with D unclear. The CDR3 runs 13 residues. Germline V gene data show CDR1 as SGHTA and CDR2 as FQGNSA. CDR3 protein: CGSKYARADTQYF. The CDR3 nucleotides are TGTGGCAGCAAATACGCTCGGGCGGATACGCAGTATTTT.

This clonotype occurred many times. V is TRBV7-2 and J is TRBJ1-2; no clear D gene. Trimming took off 2 bases at V and 1 base at J, with 8 bases between the two ends. The CDR3 covers 14 residues. The germline CDR1 and CDR2 sequences are SGHTA and FQGNSA. CDR3 residues: CASSLTGVNYGYTF. CDR3 in DNA: TGTGCCAGCAGCTTAACGGGAGTTAACTATGGCTACACCTTC. Variable domain in full (rest from reference TRBV7-2 and TRBJ1-2): GAGVSQSPSNKVTEKGKDVELRCDPISGHTALYWYRQSLGQGLEFLIYFQGNSAPDKSGLPSDRFSAERTGGSVSTLTIQRTQQEDSAVYLCASSLTGVNYGYTFGSGTRLTVV.

The chain uses TRBV6-2 or TRBV6-3 and TRBJ2-7; D is ambiguous. Germline V lookup: CDR1 MNHEY, CDR2 SVGEGT. The length of the CDR3 is 14 residues. V dropped 5 bases and J dropped 4 bases, with 15 bases sitting between them. The chain's CDR3 is CASSDLPPQYEQYV. CDR3 sequence (DNA): TGTGCCAGCAGTGACCTCCCTCCCCAATACGAGCAGTACGTC.

This clonotype was counted once. Since a much larger clone is just one base distant, this may be a read error. The gene calls are TRBV12-5 and TRBJ2-1; D is undetermined. The V gene's germline CDR1 is LGHNT and CDR2 FRNRAP. Trimming took 11 bases from V and 3 from J, leaving 14 bases between them. This CDR3 has 13 residues. DNA for the CDR3: TGTGCTTGTGCCCTGACGGTCTACAATGAGCAGTTCTTC. Translation gives CACALTVYNEQFF.

The gene calls are TRBV5-1 and TRBJ2-7; tentative D call: TRBD1 (5 bases). V lost 4 bases and J lost 2, with 13 bases in between. This CDR3 has 14 residues. Germline CDR1 SGHRS, CDR2 YFSETQ. CDR3 sequence (DNA): TGCGCCAGCAGCACCCAGGACATCCCCTACGAGCAGTACTTC. Residues: CASSTQDIPYEQYF.

This chain connects TRBV12-3 or TRBV12-4 to TRBJ1-4, with a weak D call TRBD1 (5 bases). This CDR3 is built from 12 residues. Between the trimmed V and J ends, which lost 5 bases and 13 bases, there was a span of 14 bases. The CDR3 DNA reads as TGTGCCAGCAGTCTCACAACGGGGGGACTGTTTTTT. It is translated as CASSLTTGGLFF.

The chain links TRBV4-2 to TRBJ2-1; TRBD2 matches 10 bases. This CDR3 region has 18 residues. V dropped 2 bases and J dropped 5; count of bases not matched to a gene: 12. Germline CDR1 is LGHNA and CDR2 is YNFKEQ. CDR3 coding DNA: TGTGCCAGCAGCCAACAGGTGTCTAGCGGGAGTAGAGACAATGAGCAGTTCTTC. This gives the protein CASSQQVSSGSRDNEQFF.

This clonotype showed up just a few times. The chain carries TRBV7-9 and TRBJ2-7; D is perhaps TRBD1 or TRBD2 (6 bases each). Trimming took off 4 bases at V and 5 bases at J, with 15 bases between the two ends. The CDR3 contains 14 residues. Germline V gene data show CDR1 as SEHNR and CDR2 as FQNEAQ (reference sequence). In nucleotides, the CDR3 is TGTGCCAGCAGCTCGCGGGGACAAACCCACGAGCAGTACTTC. Translation gives CASSSRGQTHEQYF.

Ten or more counts support this clonotype. The rearrangement links TRBV30 to TRBJ2-7; D is possibly TRBD2 (5 bases). The CDR3 runs to 15 residues. Trimming took off 0 bases at V and 2 bases at J, with 14 bases between the two ends. CDR1 and CDR2 from the germline V gene are GTSNPN and SVGIG (reference sequence). The CDR3 bases are TGTGCCTGGAGTGTAAGTGGACTCCGGACCTACGAGCAGTACTTC. It yields the protein CAWSVSGLRTYEQYF.

The J gene is TRBJ1-1, the V gene TRBV16, with 7 bases aligning to TRBD1. In germline, CDR1 is KGHSY, CDR2 FQNENV. Losses at the gene ends were 4 bases for V and 8 bases for J; bases not matched to a gene: 4. CDR3 length equals 12 residues. DNA for the CDR3: TGTGCCAGCAGCCCTGGGACAGTAGAAGCTTTCTTT. Encoded protein: CASSPGTVEAFF.